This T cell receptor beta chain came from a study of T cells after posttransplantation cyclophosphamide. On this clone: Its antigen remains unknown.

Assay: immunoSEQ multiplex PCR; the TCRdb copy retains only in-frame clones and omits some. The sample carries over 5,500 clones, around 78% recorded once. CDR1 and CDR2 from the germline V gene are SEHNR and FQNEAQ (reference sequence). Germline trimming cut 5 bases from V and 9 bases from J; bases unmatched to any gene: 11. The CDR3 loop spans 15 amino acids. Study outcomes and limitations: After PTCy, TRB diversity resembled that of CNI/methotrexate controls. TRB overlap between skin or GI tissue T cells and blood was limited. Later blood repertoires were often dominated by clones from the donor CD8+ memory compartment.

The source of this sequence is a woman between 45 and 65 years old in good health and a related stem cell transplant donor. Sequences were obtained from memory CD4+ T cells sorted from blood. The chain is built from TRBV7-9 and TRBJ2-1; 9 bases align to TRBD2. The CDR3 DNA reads TGTGCCAGCAGCAGCTTTGCTAGCGGGATTGGTGAGCAGTTCTTC. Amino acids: CASSSFASGIGEQFF.